Each of the 17 T cell receptor beta chains below was sequenced from the same sample in a study. A single record per CDR3 protein comes from TCRdb applying MiXCR to the RT-PCR reads. This sample has about 680,000 distinct CDR3 sequences, with 13% to 15% found just once. The sample consisted of memory CD4+ T cells from blood. The receptors were sampled from a female donor in good health, serving as a healthy control.

This clonotype was seen repeatedly, ten times or more. This rearrangement joins TRBV20-1 to TRBJ2-2; 16 bases fit TRBD2. V shed 5 bases and J 6 bases; nucleotides not matched to a gene: 3. This CDR3 has 15 residues. Per germline, CDR1 DFQATT and CDR2 SNEGSKA (reference sequence). This CDR3 is CSAGTSGRAPGELFF. The DNA for the CDR3 is TGCAGTGCTGGGACTAGCGGGAGGGCCCCCGGGGAGCTGTTTTTT.

At least ten counts were recorded for this clonotype. This rearrangement joins TRBV7-2 to TRBJ2-7; D is possibly TRBD2 (6 bases). CDR1 and CDR2 from the germline V gene are SGHTA and FQGNSA. The V gene lost 1 base and the J gene lost 3 bases, with 13 bases spanning the gap. The length of the CDR3 is 15 residues. The CDR3 sequence is CASSLVGGSGYEQYF. As DNA, the CDR3 is TGTGCCAGCAGCTTAGTTGGGGGGTCAGGCTACGAGCAGTACTTC.

The rearrangement joins TRBV20-1 to TRBJ2-3; 7 nucleotides line up with TRBD1. This CDR3 contains 14 residues. V lost 0 bases and J lost 1; bases outside the gene matches: 1. Germline assignment: CDR1 DFQATT and CDR2 SNEGSKA (reference sequence). DNA of the CDR3: TGCAGTGCTAGAGAGCAGGGGGGCACAGATACGCAGTATTTT. Amino acids: CSAREQGGTDTQYF.

The gene calls are TRBV24-1 and TRBJ2-1; D uncertain. This CDR3 comprises 14 residues. Trimming took 6 bases from V and 2 from J, leaving 10 bases between them. Per germline, CDR1 KGHDR and CDR2 SFDVKD. CDR3 DNA: TGTGCCACCAGTAGGTCCACAGCCTACAATGAGCAGTTCTTC. This gives the protein CATSRSTAYNEQFF.

The chain employs TRBV6-1 and TRBJ2-2; either TRBD1 or TRBD2 may fit D (5 bases each). Germline V gene sequence: CDR1 MNHNS, CDR2 SASEGT. The germline V and J ends were trimmed by 7 bases and 6 bases, with 15 bases remaining between them. The CDR3 is 14 residues long. As DNA, the CDR3 is TGTGCCAGCACTAGAACGTCGGGGCCCGGGGAGCTGTTTTTT. Its translation: CASTRTSGPGELFF.

This clonotype was picked up many times. The genes are TRBV12-3 or TRBV12-4 and TRBJ2-1, with 9 bases identical to TRBD1. This CDR3 has 13 amino acids. Trimming at V came to 8 bases and at J to 8 bases, leaving 7 bases not matched to a gene. DNA for the CDR3: TGTGCCAGCCGGGACAGGGCTTTCTATGAGCAGTTCTTC. Translated: CASRDRAFYEQFF.

This clonotype was counted at least ten times. This sequence joins TRBV6-6 and TRBJ1-2; D call uncertain. The germline gives CDR1 MNHNY, CDR2 SVGAGI (reference sequence). This CDR3 is built from 13 residues. Trimming stripped 0 bases from V and 5 bases from J, with 7 bases between. CDR3 in amino acids: CASSYSPGYGYTF. As DNA, the CDR3 is TGTGCCAGCAGTTACTCCCCGGGTTATGGCTACACCTTC.

The rearrangement uses TRBV7-4 and TRBJ1-2, with no clear D. The germline V gene has CDR1 SGHVT and CDR2 SQSDAQ. The CDR3 spans 15 residues. V lost 5 bases and J 4 bases, leaving 17 bases between the germline ends. As DNA, the CDR3 is TGTGCCAGCAGCCTTTGCCCCGGGAGTAGCTATGGCTACACCTTC. It translates to CASSLCPGSSYGYTF.

The chain is built from TRBV20-1 and TRBJ2-3; D gene ambiguous. The germline V gene has CDR1 DFQATT and CDR2 SNEGSKA (reference sequence). CDR3 length: 15 amino acids. The germline V and J ends were trimmed by 0 bases and 3 bases, with 13 bases remaining between them. CDR3 in amino acids: CSARDRQKGTDTQYF. DNA of the CDR3: TGCAGTGCTAGAGATAGGCAGAAGGGTACAGATACGCAGTATTTT.

The chain uses TRBV20-1 and TRBJ1-2, with D hard to call. The germline V gene has CDR1 DFQATT and CDR2 SNEGSKA (reference sequence). V was pared by 0 bases and J by 3 bases, with 14 bases between. This CDR3 spans 15 amino acids. The CDR3 spells CSAREGGSNDYGYTF. CDR3 nucleotide sequence: TGCAGTGCTAGAGAAGGAGGCAGCAACGACTATGGCTACACCTTC.

This chain joins TRBV12-3 or TRBV12-4 and TRBJ1-4; D may be TRBD1 (6 bases). The CDR3 consists of 14 residues. V was trimmed by 2 bases and J by 5 bases, leaving 9 bases between them. The CDR3 region is CASSLTGINEKLFF. CDR3 nucleotide sequence: TGTGCCAGCAGTTTAACAGGGATCAATGAAAAACTGTTTTTT.

This clonotype occurred a few times. V gene TRBV7-6 combines with J gene TRBJ1-5; D is possibly TRBD1 (5 bases). Trimming left V 5 bases short and J 13 bases short, with 18 bases between. The CDR3 contains 13 residues. Germline loops: CDR1 SGHVS, CDR2 FNYEAQ. CDR3 residues: CASSPGPGTRQHF. As DNA, the CDR3 is TGTGCCAGCAGCCCTGGCCCGGGGACTAGGCAGCATTTT. The whole variable domain, remainder taken from reference TRBV7-6 and TRBJ1-5, is GAGVSQSPRYKVTKRGQDVALRCDPISGHVSLYWYRQALGQGPEFLTYFNYEAQQDKSGLPNDRFSAERPEGSISTLTIQRTEQRDSAMYRCASSPGPGTRQHFGDGTRLSIL.

This clonotype was detected many times. V gene TRBV4-2 combines with J gene TRBJ2-1; 10 bases map to TRBD2. J was trimmed by 7 bases and V by 0 bases; bases with no gene match: 3. This CDR3 region has 15 residues. Per the germline V gene, CDR1 is LGHNA and CDR2 is YNFKEQ. CDR3 residues: CASSQEAGGINEQFF. In DNA, the CDR3 is TGTGCCAGCAGCCAAGAAGCGGGAGGGATAAATGAGCAGTTCTTC.

This clonotype was seen at least ten times. This rearrangement joins TRBV5-1 to TRBJ2-3, with 8 bases identical to TRBD2. CDR1 SGHRS and CDR2 YFSETQ come from the germline V gene. Unmatched junction bases numbered 6, after V lost 3 bases and J lost 3 bases. The CDR3 sequence is 15 residues long. CDR3 loop: CASSWAGGGTDTQYF. CDR3 nucleotide sequence: TGCGCCAGCAGCTGGGCGGGAGGAGGGACAGATACGCAGTATTTT.

CDR3 nucleotides: TGTGCCACCGGACTAGCGGGAGGAAATACGCAGTATTTT. Its protein is CATGLAGGNTQYF. The chain combines TRBV27 with TRBJ2-3; TRBD2 aligns across 14 bases. V dropped 10 bases and J dropped 7; count of bases not matched to a gene: 4. Looked up from germline, CDR1 is MNHEY and CDR2 is SMNVEV (reference sequence). This CDR3 region has 13 residues.

This clonotype was observed many times. The rearrangement uses TRBV10-3 and TRBJ2-2; tentative D call: TRBD1 (5 bases). Trimming shortened V by 2 bases and J by 2 bases, and 9 bases separated the two germline ends. The CDR3 is made up of 15 amino acids. Looked up from germline, CDR1 is ENHRY and CDR2 is SYGVKD. This chain's CDR3 is CAISEGAPNTGELFF. As DNA, the CDR3 is TGTGCCATCAGTGAGGGGGCACCTAACACCGGGGAGCTGTTTTTT.

The chain joins TRBV20-1 to TRBJ2-1, with 7 bases fitting TRBD2. CDR1 DFQATT and CDR2 SNEGSKA come from the germline V gene (reference sequence). With V trimmed by 5 bases and J by 3 bases, 7 bases remained unmatched. The CDR3 extends over 14 amino acids. The CDR3 spells CSAALSGDYNEQFF. The CDR3 DNA reads TGCAGTGCTGCGCTAAGCGGGGACTACAATGAGCAGTTCTTC.